This note documents a single T cell receptor beta chain sequence. The V segment lost 5 bases and the J segment 3 bases; nucleotides outside the gene matches: 13. Germline CDR1 is SGHAT and CDR2 is FQNNGV. CDR3 size: 16 residues. The data were taken from a study of human versus mouse CDR3 diversity and MHC coevolution. Using immunoSEQ multiplex PCR, the repertoire was profiled, and TCRdb retains in-frame clones only, with some absent. This table has tens of thousands of clones, 94% appearing once. The sequencing input was naive CD4+ T cells from blood. Specified subset: CD45RO-negative CD62L-positive naive CD4 T cells. The genes are TRBV11-2 and TRBJ2-7; 7 bases are a match to TRBD2. The receptor was derived from a person aged 55 to 69 in good health. The CDR3 sequence is CASSPRGSGGFYEQYF. DNA of the CDR3: TGTGCCAGCAGCCCGAGAGGGTCGGGAGGCTTCTACGAGCAGTACTTC. The full variable domain, with the rest looked up from reference TRBV11-2 and TRBJ2-7, is EAGVAQSPRYKIIEKRQSVAFWCNPISGHATLYWYQQILGQGPKLLIQFQNNGVVDDSQLPKDRFSAERLKGVDSTLKIQPAKLEDSAVYLCASSPRGSGGFYEQYFGPGTRLTVT.